This TCR beta chain stems from a study of T cell changes during pregnancy in multiple sclerosis (dated by TCRdb to about 2019). The study in broad terms: Changes in the T cell repertoire over the course of pregnancy were examined in this study in women with multiple sclerosis.

V drops 3 bases and J drops 1 base, leaving 9 bases in between. The germline V gene provides CDR1 SGHAT and CDR2 FQNNGV. The CDR3 goes from the cysteine to the phenylalanine over 14 residues. CDR3 DNA only is kept here, 42 bases in frame from base 1. As to this clone: Its antigen has not been determined. No base qualities exist here, and no much larger clone lies one base off it.

Libraries were constructed by the immunoSEQ multiplex PCR assay. TCRdb took over this immuneACCESS table, retaining in-frame rearrangements with V and J assigned. Such tables are incomplete; in checked studies, under half of the missing clones stem from an unresolved V gene, and the remainder is unexplained. Counted in this sample were about 25,000 clones; around 84% of them appeared once. The ten top clones hold under 1.1% of the sample. The chain couples TRBV11-2 to TRBJ1-1, with a weak D call of TRBD1 (5 bases match). This clonotype was obtained from a female donor in good health, enrolled as a control in a pregnancy study. The source material was CD4+ T cells from peripheral blood mononuclear cells, sampled in the second trimester of pregnancy. The nucleotide sequence is TGTGCCAGCAGCTTCTCGGGGGGGAACACTGAAGCTTTCTTT. Its translation is CASSFSGGNTEAFF.